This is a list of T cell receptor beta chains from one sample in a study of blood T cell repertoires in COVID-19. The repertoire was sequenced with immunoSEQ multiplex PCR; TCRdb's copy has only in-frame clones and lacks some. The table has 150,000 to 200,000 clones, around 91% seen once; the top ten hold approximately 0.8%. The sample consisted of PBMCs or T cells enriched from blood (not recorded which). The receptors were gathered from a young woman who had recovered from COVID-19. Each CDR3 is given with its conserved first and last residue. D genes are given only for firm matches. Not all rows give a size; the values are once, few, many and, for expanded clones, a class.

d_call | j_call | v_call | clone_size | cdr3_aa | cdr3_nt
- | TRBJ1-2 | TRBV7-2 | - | CASSFSGGYTF | TGTGCCAGCAGCTTCTCAGGTGGCTACACCTTC
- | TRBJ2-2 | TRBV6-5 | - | CASSYRTENTGELFF | TGTGCCAGCAGTTACAGGACTGAGAACACCGGGGAGCTGTTTTTT
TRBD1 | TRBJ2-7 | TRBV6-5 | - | CASSYRDSYEQYF | TGTGCCAGCAGTTACAGGGACAGCTACGAGCAGTACTTC
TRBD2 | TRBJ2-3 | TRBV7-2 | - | CASTGLAGAYGTQYF | TGTGCCAGCACGGGACTAGCGGGGGCGTACGGTACGCAGTATTTT
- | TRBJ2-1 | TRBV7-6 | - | CASSLVGGWTSYNEQFF | TGTGCCAGCAGCTTAGTAGGTGGATGGACATCCTACAATGAGCAGTTCTTC
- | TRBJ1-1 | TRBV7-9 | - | CASSLVGEAFF | TGTGCCAGCAGCTTAGTCGGTGAAGCTTTCTTT
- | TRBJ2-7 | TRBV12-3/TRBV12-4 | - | CASRLTYEQYF | TGTGCCAGCAGACTCACCTACGAGCAGTACTTC
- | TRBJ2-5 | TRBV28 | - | CASSLRGLQETQYF | TGTGCCAGCAGCCTAAGGGGACTCCAAGAGACCCAGTACTTC
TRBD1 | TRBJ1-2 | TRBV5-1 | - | CASSAGTGGSYGYTF | TGCGCCAGCAGCGCCGGGACAGGGGGATCCTATGGCTACACCTTC
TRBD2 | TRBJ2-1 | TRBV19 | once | CASSIGTSGVEQFF | TGTGCCAGTAGTATAGGGACTAGCGGAGTCGAGCAGTTCTTC
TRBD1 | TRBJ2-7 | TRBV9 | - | CASSVAPGRGQGADEQYF | TGTGCCAGCAGCGTAGCCCCAGGCCGGGGACAGGGGGCGGATGAGCAGTACTTC
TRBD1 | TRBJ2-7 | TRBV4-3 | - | CASSSGQGYEQYF | TGCGCCAGCAGCTCTGGACAGGGTTACGAGCAGTACTTC
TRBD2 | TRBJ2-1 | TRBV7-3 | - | CASSFPLGQGGGEQFF | TGTGCCAGCAGCTTCCCCTTAGGTCAGGGCGGGGGTGAGCAGTTCTTC
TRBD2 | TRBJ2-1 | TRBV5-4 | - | CASRFGASGRAGDEQFF | TGTGCCAGCAGATTTGGGGCTAGCGGGAGGGCCGGCGATGAGCAGTTCTTC
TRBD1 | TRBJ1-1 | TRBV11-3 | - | CASSPGTEGEAFF | TGTGCCAGCAGCCCTGGGACAGAAGGAGAAGCTTTCTTT
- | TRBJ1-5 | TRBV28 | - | CASSLYTPNQPQHF | TGTGCCAGCAGTTTGTACACACCTAATCAGCCCCAGCATTTT
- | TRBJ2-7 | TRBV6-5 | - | CASRMEVSREQYF | TGTGCCAGCAGGATGGAGGTCTCTAGGGAGCAGTACTTC
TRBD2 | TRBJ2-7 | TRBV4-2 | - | CASSRSSGVAYEQYF | TGTGCCAGCAGCCGGTCTAGCGGGGTAGCCTACGAGCAGTACTTC
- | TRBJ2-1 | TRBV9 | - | CASSVGRGSSYNEQFF | TGTGCCAGCAGCGTAGGAAGGGGAAGCTCCTACAATGAGCAGTTCTTC
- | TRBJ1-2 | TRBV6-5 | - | CASSNRVLRGYTF | TGTGCCAGCAGCAACCGGGTCCTGAGGGGCTACACCTTC
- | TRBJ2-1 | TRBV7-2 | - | CASSLVGPLNEQFF | TGTGCCAGCAGCTTAGTGGGCCCCCTTAATGAGCAGTTCTTC
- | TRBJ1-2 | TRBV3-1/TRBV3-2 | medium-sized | CASSLQGIQYGYTF | TGTGCCAGCAGCCTACAGGGTATCCAGTATGGCTACACCTTC
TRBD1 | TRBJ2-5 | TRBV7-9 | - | CASSLWTGQETQYF | TGTGCCAGCAGCTTATGGACAGGGCAAGAGACCCAGTACTTC
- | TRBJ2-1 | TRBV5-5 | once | CASSYQQGNEQFF | TGTGCCAGCAGCTATCAACAGGGTAATGAGCAGTTCTTC
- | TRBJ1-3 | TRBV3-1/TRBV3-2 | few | CASRQNPSSGNTIYF | TGTGCCAGCAGACAGAACCCCAGCTCTGGAAACACCATATATTTT
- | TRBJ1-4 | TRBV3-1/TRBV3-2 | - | CASSPWGDQGEKLFF | TGTGCCAGCAGCCCTTGGGGGGACCAGGGTGAAAAACTGTTTTTT
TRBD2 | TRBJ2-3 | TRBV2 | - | CASMGGLAASDTQYF | TGTGCCAGCATGGGGGGACTAGCGGCCTCAGATACGCAGTATTTT
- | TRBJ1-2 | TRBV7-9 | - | CASSSQPRVNYGYTF | TGTGCCAGCAGCTCACAACCTAGAGTGAACTATGGCTACACCTTC
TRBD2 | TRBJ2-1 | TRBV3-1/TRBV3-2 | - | CASSPNVGLAEQFF | TGTGCCAGCAGCCCCAACGTAGGACTAGCTGAGCAGTTCTTC
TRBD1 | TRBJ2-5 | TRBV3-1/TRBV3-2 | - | CASSADRVQETQYF | TGTGCCAGCAGCGCGGACAGGGTGCAAGAGACCCAGTACTTC
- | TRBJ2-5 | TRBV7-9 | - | CASSAGFLLPGETQYF | TGTGCCAGCAGCGCGGGGTTTCTCTTACCGGGAGAGACCCAGTACTTC
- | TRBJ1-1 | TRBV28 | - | CASSLKRDTEAFF | TGTGCCAGCAGTTTAAAGCGGGATACTGAAGCTTTCTTT
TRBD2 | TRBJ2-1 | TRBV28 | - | CASSPTSGSQGYNEQFF | TGTGCCAGCAGTCCTACTAGCGGTTCCCAGGGGTACAATGAGCAGTTCTTC
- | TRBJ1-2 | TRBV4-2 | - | CASSQEVEDPPINGYTF | TGTGCCAGCAGCCAAGAAGTTGAGGATCCCCCTATAAATGGCTACACCTTC
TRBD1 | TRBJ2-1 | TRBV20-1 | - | CSASAQGTHNEQFF | TGCAGTGCCAGTGCACAGGGGACACACAATGAGCAGTTCTTC
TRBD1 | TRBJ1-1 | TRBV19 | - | CASLDRGTEAFF | TGTGCCAGTTTGGACAGGGGGACTGAAGCTTTCTTT
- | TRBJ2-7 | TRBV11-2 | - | CASSLMADYEQYF | TGTGCCAGCAGCTTAATGGCGGACTACGAGCAGTACTTC
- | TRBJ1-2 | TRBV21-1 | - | CASRQGGTGKRGYTF | TGTGCCAGCCGACAAGGAGGGACAGGGAAGAGAGGCTACACCTTC
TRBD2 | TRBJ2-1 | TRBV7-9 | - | CASSPGTSGNNGDEQFF | TGTGCCAGCAGCCCCGGGACTAGCGGGAACAACGGCGATGAGCAGTTCTTC
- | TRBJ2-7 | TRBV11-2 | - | CASSPRGAGSISYEQYF | TGTGCCAGCAGCCCCAGGGGAGCGGGATCGATCTCCTACGAGCAGTACTTC
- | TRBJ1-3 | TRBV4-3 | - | CASSPIVGAVSGNTIYF | TGCGCCAGCAGCCCCATAGTTGGGGCCGTCTCTGGAAACACCATATATTTT
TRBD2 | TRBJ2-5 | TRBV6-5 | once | CASSLEGATSETQYF | TGTGCCAGCAGTCTCGAAGGGGCGACTAGCGAGACCCAGTACTTC
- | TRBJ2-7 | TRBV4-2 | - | CASSQDHREPYEQYF | TGTGCCAGCAGCCAAGATCACAGGGAACCCTACGAGCAGTACTTC
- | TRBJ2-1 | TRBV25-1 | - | CASRQAPYNEQFF | TGTGCCAGCAGACAGGCCCCCTACAATGAGCAGTTCTTC
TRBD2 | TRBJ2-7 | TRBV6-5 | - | CASTMTSGGYEQYF | TGTGCCAGCACCATGACTAGCGGAGGCTACGAGCAGTACTTC
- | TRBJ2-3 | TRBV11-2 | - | CASSLLGVTSRGPDTQYF | TGTGCCAGCAGCTTACTCGGGGTTACCTCCAGGGGCCCAGATACGCAGTATTTT
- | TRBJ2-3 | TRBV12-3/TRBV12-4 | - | CASRAEGTQYF | TGTGCCAGCAGGGCGGAGGGTACGCAGTATTTT
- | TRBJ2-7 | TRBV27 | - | CASHNPRTHPYEQYF | TGTGCCAGCCACAACCCCCGGACTCATCCCTACGAGCAGTACTTC
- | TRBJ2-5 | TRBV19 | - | CASSMTSRYETQYF | TGTGCCAGTAGTATGACGTCTAGGTACGAGACCCAGTACTTC
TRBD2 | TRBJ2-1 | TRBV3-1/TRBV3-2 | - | CASSPLNCSGGGNEQFF | TGTGCCAGCAGCCCCCTAAATTGTTCGGGAGGGGGGAATGAGCAGTTCTTC
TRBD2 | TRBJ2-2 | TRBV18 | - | CASSPLAGDTGELFF | TGTGCCAGCTCACCACTAGCGGGAGACACCGGGGAGCTGTTTTTT